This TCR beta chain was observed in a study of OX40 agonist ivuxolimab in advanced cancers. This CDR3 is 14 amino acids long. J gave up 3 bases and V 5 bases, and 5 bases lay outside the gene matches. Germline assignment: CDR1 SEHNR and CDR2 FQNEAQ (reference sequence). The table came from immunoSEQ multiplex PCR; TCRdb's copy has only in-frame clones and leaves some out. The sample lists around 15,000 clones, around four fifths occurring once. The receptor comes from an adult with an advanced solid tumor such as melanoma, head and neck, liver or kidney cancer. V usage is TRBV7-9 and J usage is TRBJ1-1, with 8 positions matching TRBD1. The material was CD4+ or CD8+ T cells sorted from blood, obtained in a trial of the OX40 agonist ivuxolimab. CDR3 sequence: CASSPPGGDTEAFF. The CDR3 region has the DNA TGTGCCAGCAGCCCCCCAGGGGGCGACACTGAAGCTTTCTTT.